This T cell receptor (beta chain) was captured in a study of cytomegalovirus exposure and HLA in healthy donors. Donors were nominally healthy when sampled, though unrecorded immune exposures were likely. 60 Vbeta and 13 Jbeta primers were used in PCR. Profiling relied on immunoSEQ multiplex PCR, and the TCRdb table lists in-frame clones only, not all of them. The sample lists around 130,000 clones, 60% to 80% occurring once. This clone was observed a handful of times. Its specificity is not known. The study, taken as a whole, reports: Later analysis reportedly placed an Asian-associated ancestry cluster below the roughly 640-donor mean in N-insertions. Across donors, presence/absence analyses took sequencing depth to be roughly uniform.

Sequencing used PBMCs. The sequence derives from a man aged 45-65 years in good health and CMV-seronegative.

CDR3 protein: CASSGQGFNEQYF. The CDR3 nucleotides are TGTGCCAGCAGCGGACAGGGTTTCAACGAGCAGTACTTC. This chain uses TRBV11-2 with TRBJ2-7; 8 bases match TRBD1. Germline V gives CDR1 SGHAT, CDR2 FQNNGV. V trimming: 5 bases; J trimming: 5 bases; junction bases outside the gene matches: 5. There are 13 residues in the CDR3.